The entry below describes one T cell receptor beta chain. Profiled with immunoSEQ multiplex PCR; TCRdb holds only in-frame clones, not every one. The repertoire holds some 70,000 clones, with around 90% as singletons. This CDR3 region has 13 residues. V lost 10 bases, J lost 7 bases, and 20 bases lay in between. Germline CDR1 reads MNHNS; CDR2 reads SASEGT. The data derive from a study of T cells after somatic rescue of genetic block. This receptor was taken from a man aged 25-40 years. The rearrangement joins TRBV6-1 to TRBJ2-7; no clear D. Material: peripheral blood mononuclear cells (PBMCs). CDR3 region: CATLRFGSGEQYF. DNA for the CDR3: TGTGCCACATTAAGATTCGGGTCGGGTGAGCAGTACTTC.